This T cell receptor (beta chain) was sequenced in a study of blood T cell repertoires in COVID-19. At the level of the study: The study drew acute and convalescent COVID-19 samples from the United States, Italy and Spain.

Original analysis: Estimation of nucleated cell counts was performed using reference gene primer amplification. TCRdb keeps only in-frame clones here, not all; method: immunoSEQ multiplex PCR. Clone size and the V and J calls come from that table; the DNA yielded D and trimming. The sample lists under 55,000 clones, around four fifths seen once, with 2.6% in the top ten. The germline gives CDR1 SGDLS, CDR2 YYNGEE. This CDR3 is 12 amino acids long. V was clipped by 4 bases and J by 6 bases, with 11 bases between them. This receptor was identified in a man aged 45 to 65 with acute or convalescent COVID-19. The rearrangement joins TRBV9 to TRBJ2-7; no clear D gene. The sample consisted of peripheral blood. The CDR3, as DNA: TGTGCCAGCAGCATACCCAGAAGCGAGCAGTACTTC. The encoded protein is CASSIPRSEQYF.